The clone carrying this T cell receptor beta chain has only one observation. The germline V gene has CDR1 MNHEY and CDR2 SMNVEV (reference sequence). Between the trimmed V and J ends, which lost 4 bases and 5 bases, there was a span of 13 bases. This CDR3 region has 14 residues. CD45RO-negative, CCR7-selected cells formed the naive CD8 fraction, which excluded terminally differentiated effector memory CD45RA+ cells. This record belongs to a study of shared clonotypes between healthy human individuals. The assay ran at deep level. Genomic DNA of each subset was evenly split across several immunoSEQ plates. The method was immunoSEQ multiplex PCR; TCRdb's version includes in-frame clones alone and lacks a portion of them. The sample lists 1.5 million to 2.5 million clones, about 95% occurring once.

This receptor was taken from a man aged 18 to 29 in good health. The sequencing sample was made of naive CD8+ T cells sorted from blood. The gene calls are TRBV27 and TRBJ2-3; possibly TRBD1 for D (6 bases). The CDR3 reads CASSSRNREDTQYF. In nucleotides, the CDR3 is TGTGCCAGCAGTTCGCGAAACAGGGAAGATACGCAGTATTTT.